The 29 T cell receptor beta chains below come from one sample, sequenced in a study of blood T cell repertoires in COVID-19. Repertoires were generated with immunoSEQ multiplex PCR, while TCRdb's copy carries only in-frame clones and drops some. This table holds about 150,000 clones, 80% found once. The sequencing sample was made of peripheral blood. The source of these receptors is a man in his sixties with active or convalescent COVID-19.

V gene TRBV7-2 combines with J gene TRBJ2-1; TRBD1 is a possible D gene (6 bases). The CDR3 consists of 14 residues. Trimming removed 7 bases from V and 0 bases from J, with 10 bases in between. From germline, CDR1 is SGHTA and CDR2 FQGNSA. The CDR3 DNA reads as TGTGCCAGCACCCCGGACAGCTCCTACAATGAGCAGTTCTTC. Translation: CASTPDSSYNEQFF.

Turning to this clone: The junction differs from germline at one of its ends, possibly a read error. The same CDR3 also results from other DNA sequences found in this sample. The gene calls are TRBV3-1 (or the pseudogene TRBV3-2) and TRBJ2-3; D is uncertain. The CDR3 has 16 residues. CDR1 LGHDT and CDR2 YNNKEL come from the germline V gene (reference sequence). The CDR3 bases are TGTGCTAGCAGCCAAGACGAGGAGTCTCTCACAGATACGCAGTATTTT. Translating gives CASSQDEESLTDTQYF.

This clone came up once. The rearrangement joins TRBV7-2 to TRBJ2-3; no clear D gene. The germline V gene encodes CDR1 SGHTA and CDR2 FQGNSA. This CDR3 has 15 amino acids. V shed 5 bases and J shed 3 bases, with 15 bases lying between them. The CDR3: CASSARPQVTDTQYF. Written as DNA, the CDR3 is TGTGCCAGCAGCGCCCGCCCTCAGGTTACAGATACGCAGTATTTT.

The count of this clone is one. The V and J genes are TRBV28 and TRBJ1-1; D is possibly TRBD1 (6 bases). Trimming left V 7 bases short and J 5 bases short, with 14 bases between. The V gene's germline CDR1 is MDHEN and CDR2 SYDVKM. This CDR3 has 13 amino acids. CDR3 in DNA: TGTGCCAGCAACTTCGAACAGGGAACTGAAGCTTTCTTT. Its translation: CASNFEQGTEAFF.

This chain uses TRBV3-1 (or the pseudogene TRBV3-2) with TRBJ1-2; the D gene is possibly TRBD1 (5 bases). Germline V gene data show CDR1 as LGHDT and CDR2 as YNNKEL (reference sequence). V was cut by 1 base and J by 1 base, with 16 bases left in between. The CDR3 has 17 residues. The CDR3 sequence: CASSQGKLGGDNYGYTF. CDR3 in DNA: TGTGCCAGCAGCCAAGGGAAGTTGGGGGGGGATAACTATGGCTACACCTTC.

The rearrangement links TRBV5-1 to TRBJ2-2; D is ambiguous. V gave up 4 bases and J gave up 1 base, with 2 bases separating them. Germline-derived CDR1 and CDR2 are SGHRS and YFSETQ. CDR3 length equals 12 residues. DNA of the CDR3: TGCGCCAGCAGCCGGAACACCGGGGAGCTGTTTTTT. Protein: CASSRNTGELFF.

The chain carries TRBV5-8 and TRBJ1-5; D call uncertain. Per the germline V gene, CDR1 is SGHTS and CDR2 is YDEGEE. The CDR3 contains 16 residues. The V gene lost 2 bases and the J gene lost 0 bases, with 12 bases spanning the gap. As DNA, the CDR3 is TGTGCCAGCAGCTTCCACAGAGGGTATAGCAATCAGCCCCAGCATTTT. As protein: CASSFHRGYSNQPQHF.

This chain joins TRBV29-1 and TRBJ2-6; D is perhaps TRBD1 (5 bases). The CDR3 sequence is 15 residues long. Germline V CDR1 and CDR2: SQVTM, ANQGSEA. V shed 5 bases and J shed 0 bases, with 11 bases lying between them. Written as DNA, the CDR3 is TGCAGCGTTAGGCAGGGAAGCTCTGGGGCCAACGTCCTGACTTTC. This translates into CSVRQGSSGANVLTF.

This chain's CDR3 is CASSRQGSYGYTF. The CDR3 DNA is TGTGCCAGCAGTAGACAGGGGAGCTATGGCTACACCTTC. The chain carries TRBV5-6 and TRBJ1-2, with 8 bases that match TRBD1. The junction had 4 bases not matched to a gene; V was cut back by 5 bases and J by 4 bases. Per germline, CDR1 SGHDT and CDR2 YYEEEE. The CDR3 has 13 residues.

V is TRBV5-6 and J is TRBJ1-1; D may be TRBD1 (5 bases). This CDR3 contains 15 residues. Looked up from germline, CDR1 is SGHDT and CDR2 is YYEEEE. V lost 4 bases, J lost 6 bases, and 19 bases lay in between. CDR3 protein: CASSRAGEAGAEAFF. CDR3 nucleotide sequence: TGTGCCAGCAGCCGGGCGGGGGAGGCTGGCGCTGAAGCTTTCTTT.

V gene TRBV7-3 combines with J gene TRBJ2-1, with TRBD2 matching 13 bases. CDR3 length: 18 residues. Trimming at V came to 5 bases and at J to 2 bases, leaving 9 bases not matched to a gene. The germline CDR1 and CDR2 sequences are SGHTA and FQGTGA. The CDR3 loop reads CASSPYPGLAGAYNEQFF. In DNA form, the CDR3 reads TGTGCCAGCAGCCCATACCCCGGACTAGCGGGAGCCTACAATGAGCAGTTCTTC.

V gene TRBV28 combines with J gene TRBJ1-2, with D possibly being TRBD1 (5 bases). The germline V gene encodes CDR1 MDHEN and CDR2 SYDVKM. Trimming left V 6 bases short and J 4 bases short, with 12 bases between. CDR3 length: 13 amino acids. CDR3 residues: CASRPTGGYGYTF. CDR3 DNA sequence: TGTGCCAGCAGGCCCACCGGGGGCTATGGCTACACCTTC.

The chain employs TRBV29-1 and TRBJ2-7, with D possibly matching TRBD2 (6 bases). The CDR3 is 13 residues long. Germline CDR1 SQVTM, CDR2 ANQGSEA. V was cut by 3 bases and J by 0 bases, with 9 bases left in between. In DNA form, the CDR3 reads TGCAGCGTTGAGGTCGGGAGCTCCTACGAGCAGTACTTC. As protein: CSVEVGSSYEQYF.

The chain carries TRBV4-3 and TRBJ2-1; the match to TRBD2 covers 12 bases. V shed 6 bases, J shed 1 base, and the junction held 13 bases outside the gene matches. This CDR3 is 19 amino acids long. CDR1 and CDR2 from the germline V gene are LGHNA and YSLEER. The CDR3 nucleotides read TGCGCCAGCAGACGTCGTGGGCTAGCGGGAGGGCCTTCCTACAATGAGCAGTTCTTC. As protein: CASRRRGLAGGPSYNEQFF.

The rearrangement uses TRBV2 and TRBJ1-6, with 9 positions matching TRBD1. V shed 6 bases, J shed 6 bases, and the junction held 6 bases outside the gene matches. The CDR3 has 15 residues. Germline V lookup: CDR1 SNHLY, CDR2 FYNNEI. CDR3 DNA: TGTGCCAGCAGGGGACAGGGCTTCTTTAATTCACCCCTCCACTTT. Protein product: CASRGQGFFNSPLHF.

The CDR3 bases are TGTGCCAGCAGCTTTGGCGGGAGGATGGGCGAGCAGTACTTC. Encoded protein: CASSFGGRMGEQYF. V gene TRBV7-3 combines with J gene TRBJ2-7; 8 bases match TRBD2. Germline V gene lookup returns CDR1 SGHTA and CDR2 FQGTGA. The J segment lost 6 bases and the V segment lost 3 bases, leaving 7 bases of the junction unmatched. The CDR3 loop spans 14 amino acids.

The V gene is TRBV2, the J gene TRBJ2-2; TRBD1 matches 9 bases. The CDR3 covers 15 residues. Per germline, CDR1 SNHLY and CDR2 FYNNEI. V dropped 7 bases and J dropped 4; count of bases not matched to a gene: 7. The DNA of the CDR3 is TGTGCCAGCACCCCACAGGGGGCGAGCACCGGGGAGCTGTTTTTT. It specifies CASTPQGASTGELFF.

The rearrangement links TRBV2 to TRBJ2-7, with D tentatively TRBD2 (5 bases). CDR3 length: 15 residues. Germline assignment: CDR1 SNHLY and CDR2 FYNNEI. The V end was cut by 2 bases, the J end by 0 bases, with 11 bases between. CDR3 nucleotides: TGTGCCAGCAGTGAATTGGCTAGCCTCTCCTACGAGCAGTACTTC. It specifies CASSELASLSYEQYF.

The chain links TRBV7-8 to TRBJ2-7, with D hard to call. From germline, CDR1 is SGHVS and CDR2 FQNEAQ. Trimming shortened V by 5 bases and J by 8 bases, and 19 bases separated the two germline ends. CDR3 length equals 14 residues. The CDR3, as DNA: TGTGCCAGCAGCCTACTCCCCGAGGTTAACAAGCAGTACTTC. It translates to CASSLLPEVNKQYF.

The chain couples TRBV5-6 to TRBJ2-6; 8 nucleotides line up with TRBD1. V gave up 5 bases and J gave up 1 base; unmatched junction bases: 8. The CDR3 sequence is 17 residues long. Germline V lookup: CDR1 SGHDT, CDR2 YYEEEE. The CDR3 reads CASRQTGVPSGANVLTF. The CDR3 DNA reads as TGTGCCAGCAGACAGACAGGGGTTCCGTCTGGGGCCAACGTCCTGACTTTC.

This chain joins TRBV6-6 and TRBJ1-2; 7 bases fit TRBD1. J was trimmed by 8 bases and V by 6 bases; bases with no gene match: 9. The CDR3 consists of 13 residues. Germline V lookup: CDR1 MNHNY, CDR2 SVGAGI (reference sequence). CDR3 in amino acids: CASRPDGQVGYTF. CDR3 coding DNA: TGTGCCAGCAGGCCAGACGGACAGGTCGGCTACACCTTC.

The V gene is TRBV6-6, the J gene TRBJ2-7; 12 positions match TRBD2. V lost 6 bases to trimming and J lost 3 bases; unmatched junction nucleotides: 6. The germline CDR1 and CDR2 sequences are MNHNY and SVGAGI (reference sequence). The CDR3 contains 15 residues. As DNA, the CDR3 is TGTGCCAGCAGGGATCTAGCGGGAGGGAACTACGAGCAGTACTTC. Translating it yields CASRDLAGGNYEQYF.

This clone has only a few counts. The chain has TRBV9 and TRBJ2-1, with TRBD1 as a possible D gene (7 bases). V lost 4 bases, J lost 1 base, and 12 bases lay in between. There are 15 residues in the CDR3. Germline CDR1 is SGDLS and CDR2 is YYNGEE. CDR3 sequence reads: CASSSGGTSYNEQFF. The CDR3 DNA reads TGTGCCAGCAGCTCAGGGGGGACATCCTACAATGAGCAGTTCTTC.

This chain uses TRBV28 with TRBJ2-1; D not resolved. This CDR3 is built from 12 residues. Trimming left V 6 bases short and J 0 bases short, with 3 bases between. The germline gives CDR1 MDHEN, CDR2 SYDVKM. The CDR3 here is CASRSSYNEQFF. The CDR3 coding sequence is TGTGCCAGCAGGAGCTCCTACAATGAGCAGTTCTTC.

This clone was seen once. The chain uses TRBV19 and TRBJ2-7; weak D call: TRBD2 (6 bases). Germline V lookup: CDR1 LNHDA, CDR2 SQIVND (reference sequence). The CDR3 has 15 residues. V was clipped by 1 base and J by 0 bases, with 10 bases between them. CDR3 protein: CASSIVAGSSYEQYF. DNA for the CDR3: TGTGCCAGTAGTATAGTGGCCGGGAGCTCCTACGAGCAGTACTTC.

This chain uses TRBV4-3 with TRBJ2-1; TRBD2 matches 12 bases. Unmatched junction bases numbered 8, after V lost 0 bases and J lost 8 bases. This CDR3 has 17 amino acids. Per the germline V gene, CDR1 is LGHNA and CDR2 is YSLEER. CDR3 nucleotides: TGCGCCAGCAGCCAAGATTCAGGGCTAGCGGGGGGGGATGAGCAGTTCTTC. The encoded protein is CASSQDSGLAGGDEQFF.

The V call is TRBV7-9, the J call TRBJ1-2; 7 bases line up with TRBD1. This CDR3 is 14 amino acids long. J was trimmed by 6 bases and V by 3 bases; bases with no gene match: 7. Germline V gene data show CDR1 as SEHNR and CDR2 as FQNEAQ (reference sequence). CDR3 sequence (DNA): TGTGCCAGCAGCTTCACGAAGGGGGCGGATGGCTACACCTTC. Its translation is CASSFTKGADGYTF.

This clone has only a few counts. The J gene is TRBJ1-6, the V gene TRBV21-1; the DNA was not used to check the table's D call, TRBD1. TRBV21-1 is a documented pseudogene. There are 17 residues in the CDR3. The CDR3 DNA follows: TGTGCCAGCAGCAAAAACCGGGACAGGGTCCATAATTCACCCCTCCACTTT. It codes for CASSKNRDRVHNSPLHF.

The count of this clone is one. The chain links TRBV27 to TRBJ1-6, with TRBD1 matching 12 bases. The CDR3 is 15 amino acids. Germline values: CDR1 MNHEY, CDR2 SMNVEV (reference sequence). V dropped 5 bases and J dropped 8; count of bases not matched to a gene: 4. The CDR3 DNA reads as TGTGCCAGCAGTCGGGACAGGGGGCAATATTCACCCCTCCACTTT. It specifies CASSRDRGQYSPLHF.